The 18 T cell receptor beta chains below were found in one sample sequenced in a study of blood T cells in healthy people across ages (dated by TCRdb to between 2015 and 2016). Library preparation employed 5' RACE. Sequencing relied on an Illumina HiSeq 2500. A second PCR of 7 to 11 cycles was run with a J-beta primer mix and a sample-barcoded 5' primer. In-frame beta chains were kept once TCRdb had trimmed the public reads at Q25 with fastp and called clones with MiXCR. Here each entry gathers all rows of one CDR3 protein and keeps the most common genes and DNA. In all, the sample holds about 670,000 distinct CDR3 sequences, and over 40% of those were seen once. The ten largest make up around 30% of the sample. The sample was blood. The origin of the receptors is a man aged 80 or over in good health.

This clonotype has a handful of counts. As DNA, the CDR3 is TGCAGTGCTAGTGCCAGTCCTAGCGGGAGGTACGAGCAGTACTTC. It yields the protein CSASASPSGRYEQYF. V and J are TRBV20-1 and TRBJ2-7, with TRBD2 matching 11 bases. This CDR3 has 15 residues. Trimming cost V 3 bases and J 4 bases; bases outside gene matches: 8. CDR1 and CDR2 (germline): DFQATT, SNEGSKA (reference sequence).

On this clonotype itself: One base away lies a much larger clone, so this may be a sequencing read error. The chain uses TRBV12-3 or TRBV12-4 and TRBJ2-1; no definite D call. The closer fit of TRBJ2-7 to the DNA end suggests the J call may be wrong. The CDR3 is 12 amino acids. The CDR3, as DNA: TGTGCCAGCAGCCCAATCTACAATGAGCAGTACTTC. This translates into CASSPIYNEQYF.

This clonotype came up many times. CDR3 region: CASSPVGTAKETQYF. CDR3 nucleotide sequence: TGCGCCAGCAGCCCCGTTGGGACTGCCAAAGAGACCCAGTACTTC. This sequence joins TRBV4-3 and TRBJ2-5; a possible D gene is TRBD2 (6 bases). V was trimmed by 4 bases and J by 3 bases, leaving 15 bases between them. The CDR3 is made up of 15 amino acids. The germline V gene has CDR1 LGHNA and CDR2 YSLEER.

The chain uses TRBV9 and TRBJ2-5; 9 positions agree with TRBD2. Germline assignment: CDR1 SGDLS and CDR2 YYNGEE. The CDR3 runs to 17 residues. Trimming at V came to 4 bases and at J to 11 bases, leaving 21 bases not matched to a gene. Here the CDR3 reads CASSPSLAGVSYNEQYF. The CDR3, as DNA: TGTGCCAGCAGCCCAAGTTTAGCGGGAGTCTCCTACAATGAGCAGTACTTC.

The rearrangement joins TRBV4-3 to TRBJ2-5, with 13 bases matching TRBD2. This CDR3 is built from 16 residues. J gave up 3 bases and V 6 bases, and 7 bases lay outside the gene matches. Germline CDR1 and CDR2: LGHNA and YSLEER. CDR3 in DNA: TGCGCCAGCAGACCACGGGGGACTAGCGGGGAAGAGACCCAGTACTTC. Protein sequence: CASRPRGTSGEETQYF.

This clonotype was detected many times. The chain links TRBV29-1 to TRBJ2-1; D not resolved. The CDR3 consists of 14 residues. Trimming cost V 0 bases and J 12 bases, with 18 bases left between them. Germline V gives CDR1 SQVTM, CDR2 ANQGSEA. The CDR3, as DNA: TGCAGCGTTGAAGACCCCAGGTGGATGAAGCGGCAGTTCTTC. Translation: CSVEDPRWMKRQFF.

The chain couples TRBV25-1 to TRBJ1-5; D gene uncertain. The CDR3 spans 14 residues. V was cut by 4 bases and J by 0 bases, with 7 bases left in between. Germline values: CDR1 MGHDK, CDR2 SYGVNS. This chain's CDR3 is CASSGSHSNQPQHF. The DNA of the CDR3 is TGTGCCAGCAGTGGGTCACATAGCAATCAGCCCCAGCATTTT.

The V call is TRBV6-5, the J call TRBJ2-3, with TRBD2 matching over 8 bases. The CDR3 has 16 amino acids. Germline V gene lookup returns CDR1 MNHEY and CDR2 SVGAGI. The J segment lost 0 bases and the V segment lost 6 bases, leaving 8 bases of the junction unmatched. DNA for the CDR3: TGTGCCAGCAGCCTCAGCGGGAGCCTTAGCACAGATACGCAGTATTTT. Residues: CASSLSGSLSTDTQYF.

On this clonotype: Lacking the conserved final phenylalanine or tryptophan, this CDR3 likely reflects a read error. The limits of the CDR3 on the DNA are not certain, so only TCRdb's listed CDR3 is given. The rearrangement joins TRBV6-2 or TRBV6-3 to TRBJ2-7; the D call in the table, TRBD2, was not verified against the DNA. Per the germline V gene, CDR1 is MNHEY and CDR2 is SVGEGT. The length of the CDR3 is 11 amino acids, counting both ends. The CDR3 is CASSFADSLYL.

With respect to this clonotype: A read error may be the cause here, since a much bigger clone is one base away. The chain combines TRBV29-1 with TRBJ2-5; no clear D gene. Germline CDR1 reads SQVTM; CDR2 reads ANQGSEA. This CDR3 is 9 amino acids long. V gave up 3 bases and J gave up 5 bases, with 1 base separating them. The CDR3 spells CSVDETQYF. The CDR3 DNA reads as TGCAGCGTTGATGAGACCCAGTACTTC.

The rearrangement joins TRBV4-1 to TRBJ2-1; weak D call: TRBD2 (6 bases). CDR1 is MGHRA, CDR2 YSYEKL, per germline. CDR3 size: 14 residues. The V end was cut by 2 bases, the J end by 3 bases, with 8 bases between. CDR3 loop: CASSQKGGYNEQFF. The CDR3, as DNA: TGCGCCAGCAGCCAAAAGGGAGGCTACAATGAGCAGTTCTTC.

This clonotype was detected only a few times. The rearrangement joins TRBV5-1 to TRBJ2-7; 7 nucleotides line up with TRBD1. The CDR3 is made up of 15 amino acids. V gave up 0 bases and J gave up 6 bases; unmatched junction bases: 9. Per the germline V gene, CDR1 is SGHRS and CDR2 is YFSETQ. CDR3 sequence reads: CASSLATGSGREQYF. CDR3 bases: TGCGCCAGCAGCTTGGCGACAGGGTCAGGTCGCGAGCAGTACTTC. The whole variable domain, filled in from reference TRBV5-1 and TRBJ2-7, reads KAGVTQTPRYLIKTRGQQVTLSCSPISGHRSVSWYQQTPGQGLQFLFEYFSETQRNKGNFPGRFSGRQFSNSRSEMNVSTLELGDSALYLCASSLATGSGREQYFGPGTRLTVT.

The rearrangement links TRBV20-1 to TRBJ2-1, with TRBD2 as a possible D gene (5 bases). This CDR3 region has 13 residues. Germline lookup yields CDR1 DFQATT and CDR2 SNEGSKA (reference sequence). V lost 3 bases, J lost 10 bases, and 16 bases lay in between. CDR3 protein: CSARQRSREEQFF. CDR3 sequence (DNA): TGCAGTGCTAGGCAGCGATCTCGGGAAGAGCAGTTCTTC.

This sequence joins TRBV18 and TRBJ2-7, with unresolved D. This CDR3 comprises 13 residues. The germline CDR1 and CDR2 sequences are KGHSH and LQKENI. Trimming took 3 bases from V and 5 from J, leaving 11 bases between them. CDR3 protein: CASSPNGLNEQYF. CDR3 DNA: TGTGCCAGCTCACCTAATGGTCTGAACGAGCAGTACTTC.

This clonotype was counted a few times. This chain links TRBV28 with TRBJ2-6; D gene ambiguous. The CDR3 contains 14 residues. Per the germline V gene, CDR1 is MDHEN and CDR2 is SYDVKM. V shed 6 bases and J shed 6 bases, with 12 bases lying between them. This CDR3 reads CASSVRGAANVLTF. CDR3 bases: TGTGCCAGCAGCGTTCGAGGTGCGGCCAACGTCCTGACTTTC.

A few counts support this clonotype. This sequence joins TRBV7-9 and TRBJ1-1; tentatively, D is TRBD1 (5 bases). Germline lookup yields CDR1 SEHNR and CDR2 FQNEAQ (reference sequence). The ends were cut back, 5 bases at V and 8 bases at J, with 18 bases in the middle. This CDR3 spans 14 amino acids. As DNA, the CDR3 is TGTGCCAGCAGCCAGGACATCCGTGGGGTAGAAGCTTTCTTT. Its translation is CASSQDIRGVEAFF.

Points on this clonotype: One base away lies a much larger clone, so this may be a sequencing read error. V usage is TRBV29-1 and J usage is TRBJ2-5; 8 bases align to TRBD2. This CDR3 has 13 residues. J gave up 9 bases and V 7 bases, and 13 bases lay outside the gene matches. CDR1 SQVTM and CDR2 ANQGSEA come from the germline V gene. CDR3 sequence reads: CSAKAGVLEAQYF. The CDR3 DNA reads TGCAGCGCTAAAGCGGGAGTTCTTGAGGCCCAGTACTTC.

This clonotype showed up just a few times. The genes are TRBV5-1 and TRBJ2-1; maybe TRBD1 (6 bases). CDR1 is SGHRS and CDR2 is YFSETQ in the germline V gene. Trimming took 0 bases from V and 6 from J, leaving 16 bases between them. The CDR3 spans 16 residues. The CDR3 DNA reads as TGCGCCAGCAGCTTGGCCGAGAAGAGCAGGGGCAATGAGCAGTTCTTC. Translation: CASSLAEKSRGNEQFF.